Sequencing of this T cell receptor (beta chain) was carried out in a study of T cells after posttransplantation cyclophosphamide. General study results and limits: Later post-transplant blood repertoires were often dominated by donor CD8+ memory clones. Recipient CMV seropositivity and CMV reactivation strongly tracked TRB clonality. Skin or GI-infiltrating T cells shared few TRB sequences with blood.

Regarding this clone: Its specificity is not known.

Some clones are missing from TCRdb's copy, which holds only in-frame ones; the method was immunoSEQ multiplex PCR. The table records some 22,000 clones, about 83% of them present only once. The CDR3 totals 14 residues. Germline assignment: CDR1 SGHAT and CDR2 FQDESV (reference sequence). The TCR was taken from a woman aged 55-69 years with a blood cancer, CMV-positive, and with a related stem cell donor. The chain couples TRBV11-1 to TRBJ2-5; 7 bases are shared with TRBD1. The closer fit of TRBJ2-7 to the DNA end suggests the J call may be wrong. The sequencing sample was made of PBMCs. The CDR3 region has the DNA TGTGCCAGCAGCTCCGGGACAGAATCCTACGAGCAGTACTTC. Its protein is CASSSGTESYEQYF.